This T cell receptor beta chain is from a study of human T cells and chemical hapten exposure (TCRdb year 2021). Background on the whole study: For sensitization, 2% DPC in acetone was applied to a 2 cm by 2 cm area of upper inner arm skin. Weekly therapeutic DPC doses were additionally applied to the scalp of patients throughout the roughly 23-week study period. Patch tests used Finn chambers with 0.01% DPC on the upper back, scored after 6 days by International Contact Dermatitis Research Group standards. Alopecia areata with under or over 50% scalp involvement, alopecia totalis and alopecia universalis were represented in the patient cohort, which was mostly female. The libraries were sequenced as a pool, and the TCR yield per sample differed mostly because of small variations in library volumes within the pool. Peripheral blood TCR repertoire changes were tracked in vivo in alopecia patients during primary and secondary sensitization to the hapten diphenylcyclopropenone (DPC). Blood was sampled from patients pre-sensitization (week 0) and at 2, 6 and about 24 weeks after DPC sensitization. Some 29 alopecia patients gave blood for TCR sequencing at one to four time points (pre-sensitization, 2, 6 and 24 weeks).

Libraries were prepared through RACE. These reads were obtained on a NextSeq 500. During library preparation, unique molecular identifiers were attached to individual cDNA molecules so that TCRs could be counted quantitatively and reproducibly. Each blood RNA sample was used to sequence both TCR alpha and TCR beta chains. The source study handled its data this way. Samples had a median of about 96,000 TCRs, with a range from about 23,224 to 700,000. The Decombinator software suite was used to annotate the V, J and CDR3 of the TCR reads. To make PS versus PT1 abundance plots, every sample was subsampled to the same number of TCRs (28,000). Expanded TCRs were defined as absent before sensitization and observed at least eight times at the 2-week time point. TCRdb passed the public sequencing reads through fastp at Q25 and MiXCR, retaining productive beta sequences. Identical CDR3 protein sequences are pooled into one entry, listed with their most common genes and DNA. TCRdb's processing, not the authors' own work, is the source of the V and J calls. The sample table lists over 300,000 distinct CDR3 sequences, 5.1% of them with a count of one. Jointly, the top ten make up approximately 2.8% of the sample.

The CDR3 measures 17 amino acids from cysteine to phenylalanine. This entry keeps only the CDR3 DNA: 51 bases, framed from base 1. Per the germline V gene, SGHTA is the CDR1 and FQGNSA is the CDR2. Trimmed from V: 4 bases; trimmed from J: 4 bases; junction bases lacking a gene match: 10. The paper as a whole reports these results and caveats: After repeated subsampling, changes were observed in the strength of the expansion versus patch-test correlation and in the threshold at which the correlation became significant. Alopecia, a presumed autoimmune disease, was present in all patients, so the immune response of the patients might differ from that of healthy individuals. DPC sensitization did not change how many TCRs were above 1 in 1000 frequency, and no evidence was found of alterations in global repertoire structure. Patch test score correlated positively with the number of PT1 expanded TCRs, reaching significance at thresholds 8, 16 and 32 but not at 4. Significantly more large CDR3 similarity clusters were formed by expanded TCRs than by pre-sensitization or healthy control sets, consistent with antigen-driven responses.

The time point label for this specimen denotes: pre-sensitization, week 0. This sample's treatment or condition label indicates: therapeutic diphenylcyclopropenone sensitization with weekly scalp DPC. At every patch-test visit, the blood draw took place before the patch test was put on. Patients were considered eligible if aged 18 to 70, diagnosed with alopecia and deemed suitable for DPC therapy, and patients were excluded if pregnant. Total RNA was extracted from unfractionated whole blood that had been collected in Tempus Blood RNA tubes. This clonotype was observed many times. It has no known antigen specificity. No much larger clone exists at a distance of one base, and base qualities are not known.

The source of this sequence is a woman in her forties or fifties with alopecia areata. Some clones in this sample may be carry-over from other donors' samples. The sequencing used whole blood, collected in connection with sensitization to the hapten diphenylcyclopropenone (DPC). This chain is built from TRBV7-2 and TRBJ2-1; TRBD2 fits 10 bases in the junction. The CDR3 reads as follows: CASSSEQLAGQYNEQFF. At the DNA level, the sequence is TGTGCCAGCAGCTCCGAACAACTAGCGGGACAATACAATGAGCAGTTCTTC. The variable domain in full, with residues beyond the CDR3 obtained from the reference TRBV7-2 and TRBJ2-1 genes, is GAGVSQSPSNKVTEKGKDVELRCDPISGHTALYWYRQSLGQGLEFLIYFQGNSAPDKSGLPSDRFSAERTGGSVSTLTIQRTQQEDSAVYLCASSSEQLAGQYNEQFFGPGTRLTVL.